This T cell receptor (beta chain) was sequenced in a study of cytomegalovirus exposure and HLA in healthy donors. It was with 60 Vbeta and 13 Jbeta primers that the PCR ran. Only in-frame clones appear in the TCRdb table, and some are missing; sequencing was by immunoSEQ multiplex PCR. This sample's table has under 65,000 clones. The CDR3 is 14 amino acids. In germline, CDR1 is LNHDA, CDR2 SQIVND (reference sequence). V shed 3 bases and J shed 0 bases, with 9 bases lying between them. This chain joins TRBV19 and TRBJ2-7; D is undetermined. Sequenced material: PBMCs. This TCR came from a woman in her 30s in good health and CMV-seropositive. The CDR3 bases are TGTGCCAGTAGTATGCAGGAAAGCTCCTACGAGCAGTACTTC. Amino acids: CASSMQESSYEQYF.